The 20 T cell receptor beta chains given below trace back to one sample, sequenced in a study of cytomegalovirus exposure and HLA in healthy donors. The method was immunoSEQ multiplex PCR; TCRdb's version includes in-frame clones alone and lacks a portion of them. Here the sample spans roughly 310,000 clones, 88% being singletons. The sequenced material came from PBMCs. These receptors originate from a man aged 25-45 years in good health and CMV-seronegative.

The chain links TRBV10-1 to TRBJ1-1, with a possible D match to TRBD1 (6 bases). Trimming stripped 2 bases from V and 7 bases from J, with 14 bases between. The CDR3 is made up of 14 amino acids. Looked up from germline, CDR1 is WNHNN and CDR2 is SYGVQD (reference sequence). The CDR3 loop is CASSETSDRNEAFF. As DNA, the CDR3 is TGCGCCAGCAGTGAGACCTCGGACAGAAATGAAGCTTTCTTT.

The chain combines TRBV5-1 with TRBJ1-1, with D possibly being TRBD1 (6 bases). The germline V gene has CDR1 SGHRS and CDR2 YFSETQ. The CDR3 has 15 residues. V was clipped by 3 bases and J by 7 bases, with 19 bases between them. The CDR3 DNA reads TGCGCCAGCAGCTCCCAACCTGAGACAGGACTTGAAGCTTTCTTT. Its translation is CASSSQPETGLEAFF.

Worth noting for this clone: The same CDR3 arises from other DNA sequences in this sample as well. CDR3 in amino acids: CSVETGGRGGELFF. CDR3 sequence (DNA): TGCAGCGTTGAGACAGGGGGTCGGGGCGGGGAGCTGTTTTTT. V and J are TRBV29-1 and TRBJ2-2, with TRBD1 matching over 9 bases. Germline CDR1 is SQVTM and CDR2 is ANQGSEA. The CDR3 extends over 14 amino acids. The trim removed 3 bases at V and 7 bases at J, leaving 6 bases unmatched.

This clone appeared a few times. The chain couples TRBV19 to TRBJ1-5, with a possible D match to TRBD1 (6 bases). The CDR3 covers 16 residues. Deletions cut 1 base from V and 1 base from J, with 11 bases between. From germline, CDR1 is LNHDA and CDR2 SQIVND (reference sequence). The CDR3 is CASSIVGGASNQPQHF. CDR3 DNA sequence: TGTGCCAGTAGTATAGTTGGGGGGGCGAGCAATCAGCCCCAGCATTTT.

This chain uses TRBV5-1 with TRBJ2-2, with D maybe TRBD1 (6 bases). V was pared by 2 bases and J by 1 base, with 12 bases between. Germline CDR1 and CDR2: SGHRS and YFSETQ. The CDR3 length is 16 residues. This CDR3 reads CASSLGVRGNTGELFF. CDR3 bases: TGCGCCAGCAGCTTAGGGGTCAGGGGGAACACCGGGGAGCTGTTTTTT.

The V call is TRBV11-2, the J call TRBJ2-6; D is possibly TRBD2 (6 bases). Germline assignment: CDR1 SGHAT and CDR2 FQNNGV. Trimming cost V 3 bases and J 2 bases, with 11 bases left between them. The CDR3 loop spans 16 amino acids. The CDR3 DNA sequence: TGTGCCAGCAGCTTCGTGGGGGGTACTGGGGCCAACGTCCTGACTTTC. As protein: CASSFVGGTGANVLTF.

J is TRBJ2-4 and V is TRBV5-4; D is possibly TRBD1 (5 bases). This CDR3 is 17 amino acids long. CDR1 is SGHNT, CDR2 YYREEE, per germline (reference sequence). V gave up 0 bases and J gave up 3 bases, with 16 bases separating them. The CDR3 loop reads CASSLGLGTGVKNIQYF. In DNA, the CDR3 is TGTGCCAGCAGCTTGGGCTTGGGAACAGGAGTCAAAAACATTCAGTACTTC.

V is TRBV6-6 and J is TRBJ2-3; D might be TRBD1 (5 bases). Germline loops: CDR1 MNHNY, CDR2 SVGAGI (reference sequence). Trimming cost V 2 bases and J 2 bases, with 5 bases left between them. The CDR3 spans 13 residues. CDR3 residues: CASSYGATDTQYF. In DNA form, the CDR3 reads TGTGCCAGCAGTTACGGGGCCACAGATACGCAGTATTTT.

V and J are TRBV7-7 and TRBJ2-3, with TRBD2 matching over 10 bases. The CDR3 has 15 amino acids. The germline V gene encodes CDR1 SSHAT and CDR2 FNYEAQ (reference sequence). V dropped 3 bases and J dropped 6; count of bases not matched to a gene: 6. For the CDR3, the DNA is TGTGCCAGCAGCTTTCTTCCGGGACTAGCGGATACGCAGTATTTT. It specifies CASSFLPGLADTQYF.

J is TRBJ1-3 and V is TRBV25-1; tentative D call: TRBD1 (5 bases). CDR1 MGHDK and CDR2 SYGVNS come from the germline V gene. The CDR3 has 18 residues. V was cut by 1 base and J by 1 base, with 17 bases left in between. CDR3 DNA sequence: TGTGCCAGCAGTGAATCCCGGACATCGTTTTTGTCTGGAAACACCATATATTTT. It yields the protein CASSESRTSFLSGNTIYF.

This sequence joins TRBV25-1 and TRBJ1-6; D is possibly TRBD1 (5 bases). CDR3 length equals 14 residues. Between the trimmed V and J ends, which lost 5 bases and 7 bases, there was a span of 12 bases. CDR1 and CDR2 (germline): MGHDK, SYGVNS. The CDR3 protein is CASSQRGRNSPLHF. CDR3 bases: TGTGCCAGCAGTCAACGGGGGAGGAATTCACCCCTCCACTTT.

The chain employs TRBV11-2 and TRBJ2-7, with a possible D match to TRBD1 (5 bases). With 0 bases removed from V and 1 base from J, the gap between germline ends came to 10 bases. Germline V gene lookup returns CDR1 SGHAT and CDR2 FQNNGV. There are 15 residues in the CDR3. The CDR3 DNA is TGTGCCAGCAGCTTAGAAAGGGGCAGGTCCTACGAGCAGTACTTC. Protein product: CASSLERGRSYEQYF.

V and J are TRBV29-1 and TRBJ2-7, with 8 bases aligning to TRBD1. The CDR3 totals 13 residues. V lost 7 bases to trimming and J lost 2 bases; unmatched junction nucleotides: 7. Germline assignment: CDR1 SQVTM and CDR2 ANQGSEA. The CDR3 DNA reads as TGCAGCGCCAGGGACAGGAGTACCTACGAGCAGTACTTC. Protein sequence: CSARDRSTYEQYF.

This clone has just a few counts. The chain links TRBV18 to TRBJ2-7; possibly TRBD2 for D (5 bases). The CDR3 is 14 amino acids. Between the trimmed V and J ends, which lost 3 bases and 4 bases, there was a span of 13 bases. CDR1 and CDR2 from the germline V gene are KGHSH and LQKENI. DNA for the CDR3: TGTGCCAGCTCACCCGGGATAGGGCTATACGAGCAGTACTTC. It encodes CASSPGIGLYEQYF.

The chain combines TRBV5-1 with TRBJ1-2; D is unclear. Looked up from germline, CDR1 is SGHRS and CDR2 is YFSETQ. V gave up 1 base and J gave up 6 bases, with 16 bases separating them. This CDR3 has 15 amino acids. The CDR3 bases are TGCGCCAGCAGCTTGAACTTCTTGACCGGGAATGGCTACACCTTC. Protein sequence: CASSLNFLTGNGYTF.

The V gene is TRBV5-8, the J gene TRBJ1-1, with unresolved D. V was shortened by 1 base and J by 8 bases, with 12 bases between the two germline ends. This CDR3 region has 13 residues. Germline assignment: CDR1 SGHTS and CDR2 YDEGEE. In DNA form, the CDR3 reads TGTGCCAGCAGCTTGTCGGGGATAAAGGAAGCTTTCTTT. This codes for CASSLSGIKEAFF. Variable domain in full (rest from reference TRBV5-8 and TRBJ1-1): EAGVTQSPTHLIKTRGQQATLRCSPISGHTSVYWYQQALGLGLQFLLWYDEGEERNRGNFPPRFSGRQFPNYSSELNVNALELEDSALYLCASSLSGIKEAFFGQGTRLTVV.

The chain's CDR3 is CAISEGQGGTDTQYF. The DNA for the CDR3 is TGTGCCATCAGTGAGGGACAGGGGGGCACAGATACGCAGTATTTT. V is TRBV10-3 and J is TRBJ2-3, with 10 bases matching TRBD1. Germline assignment: CDR1 ENHRY and CDR2 SYGVKD. With 2 bases clipped from V and 1 base from J, the junction kept 0 bases outside the gene matches. There are 15 residues in the CDR3.

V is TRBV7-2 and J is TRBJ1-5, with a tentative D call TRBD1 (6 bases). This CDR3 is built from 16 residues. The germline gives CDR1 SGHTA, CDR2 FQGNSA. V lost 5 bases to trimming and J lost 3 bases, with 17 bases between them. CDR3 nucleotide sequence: TGTGCCAGCAGCCGGGCGCAGGGGAACCCCAATCAGCCCCAGCATTTT. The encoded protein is CASSRAQGNPNQPQHF.

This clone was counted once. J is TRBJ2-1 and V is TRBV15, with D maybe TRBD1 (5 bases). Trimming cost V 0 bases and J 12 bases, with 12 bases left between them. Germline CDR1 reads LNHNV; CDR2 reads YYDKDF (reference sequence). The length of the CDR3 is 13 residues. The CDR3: CATSRDKGPWQFF. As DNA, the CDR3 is TGTGCCACCAGCAGAGATAAGGGGCCGTGGCAGTTCTTC.

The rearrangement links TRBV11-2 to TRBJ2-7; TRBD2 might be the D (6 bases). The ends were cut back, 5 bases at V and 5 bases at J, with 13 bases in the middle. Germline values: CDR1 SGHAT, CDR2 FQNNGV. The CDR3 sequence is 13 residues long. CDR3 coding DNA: TGTGCCAGCAGCCCAAGGAGGGTCGACGAGCAGTACTTC. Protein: CASSPRRVDEQYF.